The 30 T cell receptor beta chains reported below all come from one sample, sequenced in a study of blood T cell repertoires in COVID-19. Sequenced by immunoSEQ multiplex PCR; TCRdb stores in-frame clones only, minus some. The table includes about 300,000 clones, around 86% detected once. Sequencing was done on a sample of PBMCs or T cells enriched from blood (not recorded which). The receptors here all came from a man aged 25 to 40 who had recovered from COVID-19.

The chain employs TRBV6-1 and TRBJ1-6; the match to TRBD1 covers 7 bases. Germline CDR1 MNHNS, CDR2 SASEGT. The ends lost 3 bases at V and 8 bases at J; junction bases unmatched: 10. CDR3 size: 16 residues. CDR3 protein: CASSERGPGFYSPLHF. CDR3 DNA: TGTGCCAGCAGTGAGAGGGGGCCAGGTTTTTATTCACCCCTCCACTTT.

Written as DNA, the CDR3 is TGTGCCAGCTCACCATCGACTGGGGGGAGCTCTGGAAACACCATATATTTT. Amino acids: CASSPSTGGSSGNTIYF. The V gene is TRBV18, the J gene TRBJ1-3; TRBD1 is a possible D gene (5 bases). CDR3 length: 17 amino acids. Germline loops: CDR1 KGHSH, CDR2 LQKENI. With 2 bases removed from V and 0 bases from J, the gap between germline ends came to 14 bases.

Only one count was recorded for this clone. The chain employs TRBV6-5 and TRBJ2-7; 7 positions agree with TRBD2. This CDR3 comprises 14 residues. Germline assignment: CDR1 MNHEY and CDR2 SVGAGI. The junction had 5 bases not matched to a gene; V was cut back by 6 bases and J by 0 bases. CDR3 coding DNA: TGTGCCAGCAGGGGGACTACCAGCTCCTACGAGCAGTACTTC. Translated: CASRGTTSSYEQYF.

This chain joins TRBV11-2 and TRBJ2-2; D is unresolved. The CDR3 has 12 amino acids. Deletions cut 11 bases from V and 6 bases from J, with 13 bases between. From germline, CDR1 is SGHAT and CDR2 FQNNGV. CDR3 nucleotides: TGTGCCTTGATGCGTGTTGCCGGGGAGCTGTTTTTT. It codes for CALMRVAGELFF. The whole variable domain, remainder taken from reference TRBV11-2 and TRBJ2-2, is EAGVAQSPRYKIIEKRQSVAFWCNPISGHATLYWYQQILGQGPKLLIQFQNNGVVDDSQLPKDRFSAERLKGVDSTLKIQPAKLEDSAVYLCALMRVAGELFFGEGSRLTVL.

V and J are TRBV24-1 and TRBJ2-5; 14 bases match TRBD2. Per the germline V gene, CDR1 is KGHDR and CDR2 is SFDVKD. The CDR3 is 16 residues long. Losses at the gene ends were 3 bases for V and 5 bases for J; bases not matched to a gene: 4. The CDR3 region is CATSDQTSGRGETQYF. The CDR3 region has the DNA TGTGCCACCAGTGATCAGACTAGCGGGAGGGGTGAGACCCAGTACTTC.

The chain has TRBV9 and TRBJ2-1, with 11 bases that match TRBD2. V was clipped by 3 bases and J by 6 bases; unmatched bases: 5. This CDR3 comprises 15 residues. The germline V gene encodes CDR1 SGDLS and CDR2 YYNGEE. This chain's CDR3 is CASSAFSGGANEQFF. CDR3 DNA: TGTGCCAGCAGCGCCTTTAGCGGGGGGGCCAATGAGCAGTTCTTC.

V is TRBV5-8 and J is TRBJ1-4; no reliable D call. V was clipped by 4 bases and J by 5 bases, with 15 bases between them. Germline CDR1 reads SGHTS; CDR2 reads YDEGEE. The CDR3 consists of 15 residues. CDR3 in DNA: TGTGCCAGCAGCCTCCCTCCGCCCAGGAATGAAAAACTGTTTTTT. Its translation: CASSLPPPRNEKLFF.

The chain joins TRBV19 to TRBJ2-1; 7 nucleotides line up with TRBD1. The junction had 8 bases not matched to a gene; V was cut back by 7 bases and J by 5 bases. The germline V gene encodes CDR1 LNHDA and CDR2 SQIVND (reference sequence). This CDR3 region has 14 residues. Here the CDR3 reads CASTPQGTHNEQFF. The CDR3 DNA reads as TGTGCCAGTACCCCACAGGGGACCCACAATGAGCAGTTCTTC. The variable domain in full, with the rest retrieved from reference TRBV19 and TRBJ2-1, is DGGITQSPKYLFRKEGQNVTLSCEQNLNHDAMYWYRQDPGQGLRLIYYSQIVNDFQKGDIAEGYSVSREKKESFPLTVTSAQKNPTAFYLCASTPQGTHNEQFFGPGTRLTVL.

This clone appeared once. The genes are TRBV5-6 and TRBJ1-3; 9 bases line up with TRBD1. CDR3 length: 14 residues. V shed 1 base and J 10 bases; nucleotides not matched to a gene: 6. Germline V gives CDR1 SGHDT, CDR2 YYEEEE. Here the CDR3 reads CASSLRTGAGTIYF. As DNA, the CDR3 is TGTGCCAGCAGCTTGCGGACAGGGGCCGGAACCATATATTTT.

This chain connects TRBV7-9 to TRBJ2-5, with D maybe TRBD1 (6 bases). CDR1 and CDR2 (germline): SEHNR, FQNEAQ (reference sequence). V was shortened by 1 base and J by 1 base, with 7 bases between the two germline ends. The CDR3 is 14 residues long. CDR3 bases: TGTGCCAGCAGCTTAGGGACAGTCCAAGAGACCCAGTACTTC. This codes for CASSLGTVQETQYF.

This chain links TRBV27 with TRBJ1-1; 9 bases align to TRBD1. The CDR3 spans 15 residues. Germline V gene sequence: CDR1 MNHEY, CDR2 SMNVEV (reference sequence). J gave up 7 bases and V 5 bases, and 11 bases lay outside the gene matches. The CDR3 sequence is CASSPSGTGKGEAFF. CDR3 coding DNA: TGTGCCAGCAGTCCCTCCGGGACAGGGAAGGGTGAAGCTTTCTTT.

J is TRBJ2-3 and V is TRBV28; 7 bases map to TRBD1. The CDR3 runs to 17 residues. The V and J ends lost 5 bases and 3 bases, in that order; junction bases with no gene match: 14. Per germline, CDR1 MDHEN and CDR2 SYDVKM. CDR3 sequence: CASSPSPTGVWTDTQYF. Here the CDR3 DNA reads TGTGCCAGCAGTCCCAGCCCTACAGGGGTTTGGACAGATACGCAGTATTTT.

With regard to this clone: Other nucleotide sequences in the sample specify the same CDR3. The chain links TRBV11-3 to TRBJ2-3, with 12 bases lining up with TRBD2. Germline V CDR1 and CDR2: SGHNT, YENEEA. The CDR3 is made up of 16 amino acids. Unmatched junction bases numbered 4, after V lost 4 bases and J lost 2 bases. CDR3 sequence: CASSSRTSGATDTQYF. CDR3 nucleotide sequence: TGTGCCAGCAGCTCCAGGACTAGCGGGGCCACAGATACGCAGTATTTT.

The V gene is TRBV7-8, the J gene TRBJ1-1; 10 nucleotides align to TRBD1. The germline CDR1 and CDR2 sequences are SGHVS and FQNEAQ. This CDR3 is built from 16 residues. J gave up 1 base and V 2 bases, and 4 bases lay outside the gene matches. CDR3 region: CASSLRDRGSNTEAFF. Written as DNA, the CDR3 is TGTGCCAGCAGCTTACGGGACAGGGGATCGAACACTGAAGCTTTCTTT.

V gene TRBV19 combines with J gene TRBJ2-7; TRBD2 aligns across 9 bases. The CDR3 sequence is 16 residues long. After removal of 6 bases from V and 0 bases from J, the junction contained 9 bases not matched to a gene. Germline-derived CDR1 and CDR2 are LNHDA and SQIVND (reference sequence). CDR3 sequence reads: CASSRDPSGASYEQYF. The DNA for the CDR3 is TGTGCCAGTAGCCGAGACCCTAGCGGGGCCTCCTACGAGCAGTACTTC.

This clone has a handful of counts. The chain has TRBV10-1 and TRBJ2-1; possibly TRBD2 for D (6 bases). Per the germline V gene, CDR1 is WNHNN and CDR2 is SYGVQD (reference sequence). Trimming removed 3 bases from V and 9 bases from J, with 18 bases in between. The CDR3 spans 15 residues. CDR3 sequence (DNA): TGCGCCAGCAGTGACTTCGCGGGGAAGACCTTTGAGCAGTTCTTC. Its translation: CASSDFAGKTFEQFF.

In its sample, this clone was seen a few times. This chain uses TRBV27 with TRBJ2-7, with 8 bases lining up with TRBD1. V was pared by 3 bases and J by 2 bases, with 6 bases of the junction left unmatched. Germline-derived CDR1 and CDR2 are MNHEY and SMNVEV (reference sequence). CDR3 length equals 15 residues. CDR3: CASSFQTGAAYEQYF. DNA of the CDR3: TGTGCCAGCAGTTTTCAGACAGGGGCCGCCTACGAGCAGTACTTC.

J is TRBJ2-7 and V is TRBV18; tentatively, D is TRBD1 (6 bases). Trimming removed 2 bases at V and 3 bases at J, with 8 bases between. The length of the CDR3 is 13 residues. Germline V gene sequence: CDR1 KGHSH, CDR2 LQKENI. CDR3 loop: CASSPNRDYEQYF. The DNA of the CDR3 is TGTGCCAGCTCACCAAACAGGGACTACGAGCAGTACTTC.

The chain combines TRBV5-1 with TRBJ2-5; 7 nucleotides agree with TRBD2. Trimming removed 4 bases from V and 0 bases from J; junction bases left unmatched: 3. This CDR3 contains 14 residues. The V gene's germline CDR1 is SGHRS and CDR2 YFSETQ. The CDR3, as DNA: TGCGCCAGCAGCGCTGGGGGGGACCAAGAGACCCAGTACTTC. It specifies CASSAGGDQETQYF.

The rearrangement joins TRBV3-1 (or the pseudogene TRBV3-2) to TRBJ2-5, with 7 bases matching TRBD1. Germline CDR1 LGHDT, CDR2 YNNKEL (reference sequence). Trimming cost V 7 bases and J 1 base; bases outside gene matches: 15. This CDR3 has 17 residues. CDR3 sequence reads: CASKPTGALPSQETQYF. CDR3 sequence (DNA): TGTGCCAGCAAACCAACAGGGGCCCTGCCCTCCCAAGAGACCCAGTACTTC.

A note on this clone: Other nucleotide sequences from this sample produce the same CDR3. This chain connects TRBV3-1 (or the pseudogene TRBV3-2) to TRBJ2-2; TRBD2 agrees at 11 bases. The V segment lost 4 bases and the J segment 2 bases; nucleotides outside the gene matches: 0. CDR1 is LGHDT, CDR2 YNNKEL, per germline (reference sequence). The CDR3 length is 15 residues. The CDR3 region has the DNA TGTGCCAGCAGCCGACTAGCGGGAAACACCGGGGAGCTGTTTTTT. This encodes CASSRLAGNTGELFF.

The chain employs TRBV6-5 and TRBJ1-2; tentatively, D is TRBD1 (5 bases). The CDR3 has 14 residues. Per the germline V gene, CDR1 is MNHEY and CDR2 is SVGAGI. V lost 5 bases and J 2 bases, leaving 12 bases between the germline ends. CDR3 nucleotides: TGTGCCAGCAGTACCCTGGACAAGAACTATGGCTACACCTTC. Its translation: CASSTLDKNYGYTF.

V usage is TRBV4-1 and J usage is TRBJ2-1; 11 bases align to TRBD2. After removal of 1 base from V and 7 bases from J, the junction contained 6 bases not matched to a gene. The CDR3 contains 16 residues. Per the germline V gene, CDR1 is MGHRA and CDR2 is YSYEKL. DNA for the CDR3: TGCGCCAGCAGCCAAGGAAGGACTAGCGGGTTTAATGAGCAGTTCTTC. This codes for CASSQGRTSGFNEQFF.

This clone appeared many times. J is TRBJ2-3 and V is TRBV5-6; D may be TRBD1 (5 bases). This CDR3 contains 14 residues. The germline V and J ends were trimmed by 4 bases and 1 base, with 10 bases remaining between them. CDR1 is SGHDT and CDR2 is YYEEEE in the germline V gene. CDR3 residues: CASSGAGGTDTQYF. In DNA form, the CDR3 reads TGTGCCAGCAGCGGGGCCGGAGGCACAGATACGCAGTATTTT.

This clone appeared once. The rearrangement links TRBV7-9 to TRBJ2-3; weak D call: TRBD1 (5 bases). Germline CDR1 reads SEHNR; CDR2 reads FQNEAQ (reference sequence). This CDR3 contains 13 residues. V was pared by 5 bases and J by 2 bases, with 8 bases between. CDR3 sequence: CASSPTVTDTQYF. CDR3 bases: TGTGCCAGCAGCCCGACAGTCACAGATACGCAGTATTTT.

The chain links TRBV6-5 to TRBJ1-1; the D gene is possibly TRBD1 (5 bases). V was clipped by 8 bases and J by 8 bases, with 9 bases between them. CDR1 is MNHEY and CDR2 is SVGAGI in the germline V gene. The CDR3 sequence is 10 residues long. CDR3 DNA sequence: TGTGCCAGCGGGGGGGAGGAAGCTTTCTTT. It is translated as CASGGEEAFF.

CDR3 amino acids: CASSQNHRGGDGYTF. The CDR3 DNA reads as TGTGCCAGCAGCCAGAACCACCGAGGGGGAGATGGCTACACCTTC. The V gene is TRBV3-1 (or the pseudogene TRBV3-2), the J gene TRBJ1-2; D might be TRBD1 (6 bases). There are 15 residues in the CDR3. Germline V CDR1 and CDR2: LGHDT, YNNKEL (reference sequence). Trimming took 3 bases from V and 6 from J, leaving 17 bases between them.

The chain has TRBV7-9 and TRBJ2-7; the D gene is possibly TRBD2 (6 bases). The CDR3 runs 13 residues. Germline V gene sequence: CDR1 SEHNR, CDR2 FQNEAQ (reference sequence). Trimming left V 4 bases short and J 5 bases short, with 12 bases between. The CDR3 here is CASSSTRGDEQYF. In nucleotides, the CDR3 is TGTGCCAGCAGCTCGACTAGGGGAGACGAGCAGTACTTC.

The chain employs TRBV2 and TRBJ1-1, with D perhaps matching TRBD1 (6 bases). V was trimmed by 6 bases and J by 7 bases, leaving 12 bases between them. CDR1 SNHLY and CDR2 FYNNEI come from the germline V gene. CDR3 length: 12 residues. CDR3 in DNA: TGTGCCAGCAGACCCGACAGGAGTGAAGCTTTCTTT. Translating gives CASRPDRSEAFF.

The CDR3 coding sequence is TGTGCCACCAGTCCCGAGACAGGGCTAACCGGGGAGCTGTTTTTT. It yields the protein CATSPETGLTGELFF. This chain connects TRBV24-1 to TRBJ2-2; 7 bases line up with TRBD1. With 6 bases clipped from V and 5 bases from J, the junction kept 8 bases outside the gene matches. The CDR3 is 15 amino acids. Germline lookup yields CDR1 KGHDR and CDR2 SFDVKD.